The clone carrying this T cell receptor beta chain appeared a single time. V lost 2 bases and J lost 3, with 13 bases in between. The CDR3 is 15 amino acids. Germline lookup yields CDR1 SGHTA and CDR2 FQGNSA. Some clones are missing from TCRdb's copy, which holds only in-frame ones; the method was immunoSEQ multiplex PCR. The sample includes tens of thousands of clones, 83% of them seen just once. These data come from a study of a mutant IDH1 vaccine in newly diagnosed glioma. Time point indicated: baseline, week 1 (first vaccination visit). Treatment of the sample: pre-vaccination baseline after standard-of-care therapy.

This receptor was obtained from a woman aged 50 to 60 with glioma. Sequenced here: PBMCs, sampled from a glioma patient treated with radiotherapy, temozolomide or both. This sequence joins TRBV7-2 and TRBJ1-2; D call uncertain. The CDR3: CASSLLSLNHYGYTF. In DNA, the CDR3 is TGTGCCAGCAGCTTATTGAGTCTAAACCACTATGGCTACACCTTC.